The T cell receptor (beta chain) under discussion was sequenced for a study of PD-1 blockade in classical Hodgkin lymphoma. Study findings and constraints: Factors driving the repertoire differences, possibly disease activity or prior therapy, remain undefined. In CD4+ cells, TCR diversity went up significantly by C4D1, but in CD8+ cells it did not.

The time point: cycle 4 day 1 (C4D1), after six to seven weeks of nivolumab. Each patient's relapse followed autologous stem cell transplantation, and brentuximab vedotin exposure varied. PBMCs, once thawed, yielded CD8+ T cells isolated by magnetic negative selection. This clone turned up a few times. The antigen is not known. V shed 5 bases and J shed 7 bases, with 17 bases lying between them. From germline, CDR1 is SGHTA and CDR2 FQGNSA. The CDR3 is 14 residues long. The data were produced by immunoSEQ multiplex PCR, yet TCRdb's version contains in-frame clones alone and is incomplete. The sample lists over 3,500 clones; around 70% were seen once.

The TCR sequence derives from a human donor with classical Hodgkin lymphoma. The sample was CD8+ T cells from blood, taken before the fourth cycle of nivolumab. This chain connects TRBV7-2 to TRBJ1-2; D gene ambiguous. The CDR3 region is CASSPFRGLGGYTF. CDR3 in DNA: TGTGCCAGCAGCCCCTTCCGGGGTCTGGGTGGCTACACCTTC.